This T cell receptor beta chain comes out of a study of shared clonotypes between healthy human individuals. At the level of the study: Three CD4 naive, three CD4 memory, two CD8 naive and one CD8 memory plate were used per donor.

The CDR3 consists of 13 residues. Trimming removed 0 bases at V and 7 bases at J, with 7 bases between. The V gene's germline CDR1 is SGHDT and CDR2 YYEEEE. Cells designated naive CD8 were CD45RO-negative and were positively selected for CCR7, with terminally differentiated effector memory CD45RA+ cells excluded. Deep-level assay runs were performed. Sequencing used immunoSEQ multiplex PCR; TCRdb keeps in-frame clones, though not all of them. Seen here are about 580,000 clones, 95% to 98% observed once, and the top ten hold less than 0.35%. This chain joins TRBV5-6 and TRBJ1-4, with D uncertain. The specimen sequenced was naive CD8+ T cells sorted from blood. The clonotype comes from a man aged 25 to 40 in good health. The DNA for the CDR3 is TGTGCCAGCAGCTTGGCATCGGGTGAAAAACTGTTTTTT. This translates into CASSLASGEKLFF.